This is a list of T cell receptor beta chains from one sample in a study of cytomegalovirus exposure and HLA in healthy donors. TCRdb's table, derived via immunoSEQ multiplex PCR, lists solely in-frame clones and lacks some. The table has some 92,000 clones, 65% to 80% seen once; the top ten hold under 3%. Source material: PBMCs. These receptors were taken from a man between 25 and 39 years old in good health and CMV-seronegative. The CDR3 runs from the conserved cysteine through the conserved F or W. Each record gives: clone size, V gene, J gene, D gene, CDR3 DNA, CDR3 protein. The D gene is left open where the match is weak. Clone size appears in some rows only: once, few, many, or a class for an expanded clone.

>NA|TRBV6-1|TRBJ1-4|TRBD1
TGTGCCAGCAGTGGACAGGGCATCAATGAAAAACTGTTTTTT
CASSGQGINEKLFF
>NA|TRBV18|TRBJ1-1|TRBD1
TGTGCCAGCTCCCGGGACCGGGACAGGAACACTGAAGCTTTCTTT
CASSRDRDRNTEAFF
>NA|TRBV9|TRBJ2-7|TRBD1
TGTGCCAGCAGCACCCGGGACAGTTCGAAGGAGCAGTACTTC
CASSTRDSSKEQYF
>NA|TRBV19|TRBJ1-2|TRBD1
TGTGCCAGTAGTATAAAGGGGGCTAGGGGCTACACCTTC
CASSIKGARGYTF
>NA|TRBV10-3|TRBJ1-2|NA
TGTGCCATCAGTGAGCAGGGTACTAACTATGGCTACACCTTC
CAISEQGTNYGYTF
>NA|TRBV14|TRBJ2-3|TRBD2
TGTGCCAGCAGCCAAGATTTCGGGGGGGGCTCCACAGATACGCAGTATTTT
CASSQDFGGGSTDTQYF
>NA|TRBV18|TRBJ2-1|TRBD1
TGTGCCAGCTCACCAAGGGACAGCTATTTTATTGAGCAGTTCTTC
CASSPRDSYFIEQFF
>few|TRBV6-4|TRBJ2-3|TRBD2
TGTGCCAGCAGTGTGTCTAGCGGGGGGGAAGGCACAGATACGCAGTATTTT
CASSVSSGGEGTDTQYF
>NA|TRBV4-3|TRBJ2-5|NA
TGCGCCAGCAGCCCGGGACTTTTCCAAGAGACCCAGTACTTC
CASSPGLFQETQYF
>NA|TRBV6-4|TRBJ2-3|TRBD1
TGTGCCAGCAGTCCATCGACAGGGGAAGCCTCAGATACGCAGTATTTT
CASSPSTGEASDTQYF
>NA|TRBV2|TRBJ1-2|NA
TGTGCCAGCAGGGACGAGGGCTACTATGGCTACACCTTC
CASRDEGYYGYTF
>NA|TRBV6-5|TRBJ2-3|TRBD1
TGTGCCAGCAGTCCGCAGGGGGATAGCACAGATACGCAGTATTTT
CASSPQGDSTDTQYF
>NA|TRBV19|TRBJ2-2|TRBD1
TGTGCCAGTAAAACAGGGACAGCGAACACCGGGGAGCTGTTTTTT
CASKTGTANTGELFF
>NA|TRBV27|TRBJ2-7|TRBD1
TGTGCCAGCGCCTCCGGGACAGTGGCCTACGAGCAGTACTTC
CASASGTVAYEQYF
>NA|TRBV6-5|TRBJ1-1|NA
TGTGCCAGCACCCAACAGGTCACTAACACTGAAGCTTTCTTT
CASTQQVTNTEAFF
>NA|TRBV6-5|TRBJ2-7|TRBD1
TGTGCCAGCAGTTACGGGACAGGGGACCACGAGCAGTACTTC
CASSYGTGDHEQYF
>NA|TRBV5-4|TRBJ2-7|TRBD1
TGTGCCAGCAGCTGGACGGACAGGGTGGACGAGCAGTACTTC
CASSWTDRVDEQYF
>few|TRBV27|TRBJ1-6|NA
TGTGCCAGCAGACCCAGGGTGGATAATTCACCCCTCCACTTT
CASRPRVDNSPLHF